A single sample gave rise to the 30 T cell receptor beta chains below, sequenced in a study of cytomegalovirus exposure and HLA in healthy donors. With 60 Vbeta and 13 Jbeta primers, the PCR was carried out. Here immunoSEQ multiplex PCR was the method, and the copy in TCRdb shows in-frame clones only, minus some. Of 150,000 to 250,000 clones in the sample, roughly four fifths were seen once. Sequencing input: PBMCs. These receptors all come from a boy aged 2 to 10 in good health and CMV-seronegative.

This clone was picked up a small number of times. The chain couples TRBV4-1 to TRBJ1-1, with D maybe TRBD1 (5 bases). Per germline, CDR1 MGHRA and CDR2 YSYEKL. The V end lost 0 bases, the J end lost 8 bases, and 10 bases lay between the germline ends. The CDR3 has 13 amino acids. CDR3 residues: CASSQDGGSEAFF. CDR3 DNA sequence: TGCGCCAGCAGCCAAGATGGGGGGTCCGAAGCTTTCTTT.

V gene TRBV6-1 combines with J gene TRBJ2-5, with 8 nucleotides matching TRBD2. Gene TRBJ2-7 matches the end of the DNA better, so the J call may be wrong. The CDR3 is 13 amino acids. The germline V gene encodes CDR1 MNHNS and CDR2 SASEGT. The CDR3 reads CASSGGALYEQYF. The CDR3 nucleotides read TGTGCCAGCAGCGGGGGGGCTCTATACGAGCAGTACTTC.

The chain uses TRBV14 and TRBJ1-4; 7 positions match TRBD1. This CDR3 has 14 residues. Germline-derived CDR1 and CDR2 are SGHDN and FVKESK. V lost 5 bases and J lost 8; bases outside the gene matches: 8. CDR3 bases: TGTGCCAGCAGCGCGCTGGGACAGCAAGAAAAACTGTTTTTT. Its translation: CASSALGQQEKLFF.

The chain recombines TRBV5-1 with TRBJ2-1; maybe TRBD2 (5 bases). Germline V CDR1 and CDR2: SGHRS, YFSETQ. V lost 4 bases and J lost 5, with 10 bases in between. This CDR3 region has 13 residues. In nucleotides, the CDR3 is TGCGCCAGCAGCCCCGGACTCGACAATGAGCAGTTCTTC. The encoded protein is CASSPGLDNEQFF.

The CDR3 loop reads CASSTVRGPGYTF. CDR3 coding DNA: TGTGCCAGTAGTACAGTCAGGGGTCCTGGCTACACCTTC. The chain joins TRBV19 to TRBJ1-2; TRBD1 might be the D (6 bases). V lost 4 bases, J lost 7 bases, and 13 bases lay in between. Germline CDR1 LNHDA, CDR2 SQIVND (reference sequence). The CDR3 length is 13 residues.

This clone has only a few counts. CDR3 amino acids: CASSLLPPGQGNTGELFF. The CDR3 DNA sequence: TGTGCCAGCAGTCTCCTGCCTCCGGGACAGGGAAACACCGGGGAGCTGTTTTTT. The chain recombines TRBV28 with TRBJ2-2; TRBD1 agrees at 9 bases. Germline V lookup: CDR1 MDHEN, CDR2 SYDVKM. This CDR3 spans 18 amino acids. J lost 2 bases, V lost 5 bases, and 12 bases had no gene match.

CDR3 residues: CASSQDQSTDTQYF. The DNA of the CDR3 is TGCGCCAGCAGCCAAGATCAGAGCACAGATACGCAGTATTTT. V gene TRBV4-3 combines with J gene TRBJ2-3; the D is unclear. Germline CDR1 and CDR2: LGHNA and YSLEER. This CDR3 is 14 amino acids long. Trimming shortened V by 0 bases and J by 0 bases, and 4 bases separated the two germline ends.

This clone was counted between two and nine times. This chain connects TRBV27 to TRBJ1-6; D gene uncertain. The CDR3 covers 14 residues. Germline V lookup: CDR1 MNHEY, CDR2 SMNVEV (reference sequence). The germline V and J ends were trimmed by 4 bases and 0 bases, with 4 bases remaining between them. In nucleotides, the CDR3 is TGTGCCAGCAGTTCGAGCTCCTATAATTCACCCCTCCACTTT. It codes for CASSSSSYNSPLHF.

Points on this clone: Germline and junction disagree at one end, which may indicate a read error. The J gene is TRBJ1-3, the V gene TRBV7-9; maybe TRBD1 (6 bases). The CDR3 extends over 17 amino acids. CDR1 and CDR2 (germline): SEHNR, FQNEAQ (reference sequence). The CDR3 protein is CSSSLRAGGSSGNTIYF. The DNA for the CDR3 is TGTTCCAGCAGCCTCAGGGCGGGGGGCAGCTCTGGAAACACCATATATTTT. The whole variable domain, filled in from reference TRBV7-9 and TRBJ1-3, reads DTGVSQNPRHKITKRGQNVTFRCDPISEHNRLYWYRQTLGQGPEFLTYFQNEAQLEKSRLLSDRFSAERPKGSFSTLEIQRTEQGDSAMYLCSSSLRAGGSSGNTIYFGEGSWLTVV.

This chain connects TRBV4-2 to TRBJ1-1, with D perhaps TRBD1 (6 bases). Germline V gene lookup returns CDR1 LGHNA and CDR2 YNFKEQ. The length of the CDR3 is 15 residues. Trimming removed 1 base at V and 5 bases at J, with 14 bases between. DNA of the CDR3: TGTGCCAGCAGCCAAGCGGGGGGGGCGACGACTGAAGCTTTCTTT. Translation gives CASSQAGGATTEAFF.

As concerns this clone: The same CDR3 can be traced to other DNA sequences in this sample. The chain joins TRBV5-4 to TRBJ2-1; 8 nucleotides agree with TRBD1. V dropped 3 bases and J dropped 0; count of bases not matched to a gene: 2. Germline V gene data show CDR1 as SGHNT and CDR2 as YYREEE (reference sequence). The CDR3 runs 15 residues. This CDR3 reads CASSSGTGSYNEQFF. CDR3 DNA sequence: TGTGCCAGCAGCTCCGGGACAGGCTCCTACAATGAGCAGTTCTTC.

The J gene is TRBJ2-5, the V gene TRBV7-2; 8 bases are a match to TRBD2. CDR1 is SGHTA and CDR2 is FQGNSA in the germline V gene. The CDR3 has 17 residues. V lost 4 bases to trimming and J lost 5 bases; unmatched junction nucleotides: 15. In nucleotides, the CDR3 is TGTGCCAGCAGCTCCCCCTGGATAGCGGGGCTGGAGGAGACCCAGTACTTC. As protein: CASSSPWIAGLEETQYF.

The chain has TRBV5-1 and TRBJ1-1; D is undetermined. Germline loops: CDR1 SGHRS, CDR2 YFSETQ. With 2 bases removed from V and 6 bases from J, the gap between germline ends came to 11 bases. The CDR3 totals 13 residues. CDR3 amino acids: CASSFRGSSEAFF. The CDR3 DNA reads TGCGCCAGCAGCTTCCGGGGAAGTTCTGAAGCTTTCTTT.

The chain carries TRBV15 and TRBJ1-1; D is perhaps TRBD1 (6 bases). The CDR3 is 14 residues long. The ends were cut back, 1 base at V and 5 bases at J, with 11 bases in the middle. Looked up from germline, CDR1 is LNHNV and CDR2 is YYDKDF (reference sequence). The CDR3 DNA is TGTGCCACCAGCAGAGGGACAGATTCGACTGAAGCTTTCTTT. This gives the protein CATSRGTDSTEAFF.

The rearrangement uses TRBV7-9 and TRBJ1-1; 9 nucleotides align to TRBD1. This CDR3 is built from 18 residues. V shed 0 bases and J 4 bases; nucleotides not matched to a gene: 12. Germline CDR1 SEHNR, CDR2 FQNEAQ (reference sequence). The CDR3 DNA reads as TGTGCCAGCAGCTTAGCTTCCGGACAGGGGATGGGGGGCACTGAAGCTTTCTTT. It encodes CASSLASGQGMGGTEAFF. Full variable domain (rest looked up from reference TRBV7-9 and TRBJ1-1): DTGVSQNPRHKITKRGQNVTFRCDPISEHNRLYWYRQTLGQGPEFLTYFQNEAQLEKSRLLSDRFSAERPKGSFSTLEIQRTEQGDSAMYLCASSLASGQGMGGTEAFFGQGTRLTVV.

The count of this clone is one. The chain links TRBV9 to TRBJ2-2, with 9 positions matching TRBD1. The CDR3 contains 17 residues. The germline CDR1 and CDR2 sequences are SGDLS and YYNGEE. Trimming at V came to 1 base and at J to 7 bases, leaving 11 bases not matched to a gene. The CDR3 DNA follows: TGTGCCAGCAGCGTATCAAGTACAGGGGGCTCGGTCGGGGAGCTGTTTTTT. Protein product: CASSVSSTGGSVGELFF.

This chain connects TRBV7-8 to TRBJ2-7; possibly TRBD2 for D (5 bases). Germline CDR1 is SGHVS and CDR2 is FQNEAQ. The CDR3 covers 13 residues. Trimming stripped 5 bases from V and 4 bases from J, with 12 bases between. The CDR3 bases are TGTGCCAGCAGCAGTAGTAGGAGGTACGAGCAGTACTTC. Protein: CASSSSRRYEQYF. Variable domain in full (rest from reference TRBV7-8 and TRBJ2-7): GAGVSQSPRYKVAKRGQDVALRCDPISGHVSLFWYQQALGQGPEFLTYFQNEAQLDKSGLPSDRFFAERPEGSVSTLKIQRTQQEDSAVYLCASSSSRRYEQYFGPGTRLTVT.

CDR3 protein: CASSQDTGVNQPQHF. The CDR3, as DNA: TGCGCCAGCAGCCAAGATACAGGGGTCAATCAGCCCCAGCATTTT. The chain uses TRBV4-3 and TRBJ1-5, with 7 bases aligning to TRBD1. V lost 0 bases, J lost 3 bases, and 2 bases stayed unmatched. The CDR3 consists of 15 residues. CDR1 and CDR2 (germline): LGHNA, YSLEER.

This chain uses TRBV28 with TRBJ1-5; D unresolved. CDR1 MDHEN and CDR2 SYDVKM come from the germline V gene. V was pared by 6 bases and J by 3 bases, with 15 bases between. The CDR3 extends over 15 amino acids. The CDR3 loop is CASRPQRVNNQPQHF. As DNA, the CDR3 is TGTGCCAGCAGGCCACAGAGGGTGAACAATCAGCCCCAGCATTTT.

V usage is TRBV2 and J usage is TRBJ1-1; D is ambiguous. Trimming took off 3 bases at V and 11 bases at J, with 10 bases between the two ends. This CDR3 is built from 11 residues. The germline V gene has CDR1 SNHLY and CDR2 FYNNEI. The CDR3 is CASSDQQLAFF. The CDR3 bases are TGTGCCAGCAGTGATCAACAGCTGGCTTTCTTT. Combining the CDR3 with reference TRBV2 and TRBJ1-1 gives the whole variable domain EPEVTQTPSHQVTQMGQEVILRCVPISNHLYFYWYRQILGQKVEFLVSFYNNEISEKSEIFDDQFSVERPDGSNFTLKIRSTKLEDSAMYFCASSDQQLAFFGQGTRLTVV.

V gene TRBV5-1 combines with J gene TRBJ1-1; the D gene is possibly TRBD1 (5 bases). Trimming pared 0 bases from V and 3 bases from J, leaving 18 bases between. CDR1 and CDR2 from the germline V gene are SGHRS and YFSETQ. CDR3 length: 17 amino acids. The CDR3 loop reads CASSLGWVGDWDTEAFF. For the CDR3, the DNA is TGCGCCAGCAGCTTGGGGTGGGTCGGGGACTGGGACACTGAAGCTTTCTTT.

As DNA, the CDR3 is TGTGCCAGCAGCTTTAGGACAGGTGGGAGGACTGAAGCTTTCTTT. This encodes CASSFRTGGRTEAFF. The V call is TRBV11-1, the J call TRBJ1-1; 7 nucleotides line up with TRBD1. CDR1 SGHAT and CDR2 FQDESV come from the germline V gene (reference sequence). With V trimmed by 3 bases and J by 5 bases, 9 bases remained unmatched. This CDR3 region has 15 residues.

The CDR3 spells CASSRFSDRGQGYTF. The CDR3 nucleotides are TGTGCCAGCAGCCGTTTTTCGGACAGGGGGCAAGGCTACACCTTC. The rearrangement links TRBV6-5 to TRBJ1-2, with 11 bases lining up with TRBD1. The junction had 11 bases not matched to a gene; V was cut back by 6 bases and J by 8 bases. Germline V lookup: CDR1 MNHEY, CDR2 SVGAGI. This CDR3 has 15 amino acids.

This chain links TRBV7-9 with TRBJ2-3, with D uncertain. CDR1 and CDR2 from the germline V gene are SEHNR and FQNEAQ (reference sequence). This CDR3 is built from 15 residues. Trimming took off 4 bases at V and 2 bases at J, with 13 bases between the two ends. CDR3 loop: CASSSPRGYTDTQYF. The CDR3 nucleotides are TGTGCCAGCAGCTCCCCCCGCGGCTACACAGATACGCAGTATTTT.

The chain uses TRBV7-2 and TRBJ2-7; 8 nucleotides line up with TRBD2. Germline loops: CDR1 SGHTA, CDR2 FQGNSA. Trimming at V came to 2 bases and at J to 1 base, leaving 7 bases not matched to a gene. The CDR3 is 16 amino acids. DNA for the CDR3: TGTGCCAGCAGCTTAAGAGGCGGGGGGCCTTCCTACGAGCAGTACTTC. This gives the protein CASSLRGGGPSYEQYF. The whole variable domain, filled in from reference TRBV7-2 and TRBJ2-7, reads GAGVSQSPSNKVTEKGKDVELRCDPISGHTALYWYRQSLGQGLEFLIYFQGNSAPDKSGLPSDRFSAERTGGSVSTLTIQRTQQEDSAVYLCASSLRGGGPSYEQYFGPGTRLTVT.

The chain has TRBV10-3 and TRBJ1-2; 8 positions agree with TRBD1. Germline CDR1 is ENHRY and CDR2 is SYGVKD. CDR3 length: 14 amino acids. V shed 3 bases, J shed 3 bases, and the junction held 3 bases outside the gene matches. CDR3 sequence: CAISEQGVDYGYTF. The CDR3 bases are TGTGCCATCAGTGAACAGGGGGTTGACTATGGCTACACCTTC.

This rearrangement joins TRBV7-9 to TRBJ1-1, with D perhaps TRBD1 (5 bases). Per the germline V gene, CDR1 is SEHNR and CDR2 is FQNEAQ (reference sequence). Trimming removed 3 bases from V and 6 bases from J, with 8 bases in between. This CDR3 spans 12 amino acids. In DNA form, the CDR3 reads TGTGCCAGCAGCTTCGACAGCCCTGAAGCTTTCTTT. Residues: CASSFDSPEAFF.

V gene TRBV7-9 combines with J gene TRBJ1-1; D possibly corresponds to TRBD1 (6 bases). Germline assignment: CDR1 SEHNR and CDR2 FQNEAQ (reference sequence). Trimming cost V 5 bases and J 4 bases, with 11 bases left between them. The CDR3 has 13 amino acids. CDR3 DNA: TGTGCCAGCAGCCCCCAAGGGGGCACTGAAGCTTTCTTT. It is translated as CASSPQGGTEAFF. Using reference TRBV7-9 and TRBJ1-1 for the parts outside the CDR3, the full variable domain is DTGVSQNPRHKITKRGQNVTFRCDPISEHNRLYWYRQTLGQGPEFLTYFQNEAQLEKSRLLSDRFSAERPKGSFSTLEIQRTEQGDSAMYLCASSPQGGTEAFFGQGTRLTVV.

The chain recombines TRBV10-1 with TRBJ2-2, with TRBD2 matching 10 bases. The junction had 16 bases not matched to a gene; V was cut back by 8 bases and J by 4 bases. Germline loops: CDR1 WNHNN, CDR2 SYGVQD (reference sequence). The CDR3 length is 18 residues. The CDR3 loop reads CASESLSGGVICTGELFF. In nucleotides, the CDR3 is TGCGCCAGCGAGAGTTTGAGCGGGGGGGTTATCTGCACCGGGGAGCTGTTTTTT.

This clone was observed a few times. V is TRBV10-3 and J is TRBJ1-2; no definite D call. The CDR3 loop spans 11 amino acids. Trimming left V 5 bases short and J 10 bases short, with 11 bases between. Germline V gene lookup returns CDR1 ENHRY and CDR2 SYGVKD. The CDR3 sequence: CAISRQAIYTF. The CDR3 DNA is TGTGCCATCAGTAGGCAGGCTATCTACACCTTC.